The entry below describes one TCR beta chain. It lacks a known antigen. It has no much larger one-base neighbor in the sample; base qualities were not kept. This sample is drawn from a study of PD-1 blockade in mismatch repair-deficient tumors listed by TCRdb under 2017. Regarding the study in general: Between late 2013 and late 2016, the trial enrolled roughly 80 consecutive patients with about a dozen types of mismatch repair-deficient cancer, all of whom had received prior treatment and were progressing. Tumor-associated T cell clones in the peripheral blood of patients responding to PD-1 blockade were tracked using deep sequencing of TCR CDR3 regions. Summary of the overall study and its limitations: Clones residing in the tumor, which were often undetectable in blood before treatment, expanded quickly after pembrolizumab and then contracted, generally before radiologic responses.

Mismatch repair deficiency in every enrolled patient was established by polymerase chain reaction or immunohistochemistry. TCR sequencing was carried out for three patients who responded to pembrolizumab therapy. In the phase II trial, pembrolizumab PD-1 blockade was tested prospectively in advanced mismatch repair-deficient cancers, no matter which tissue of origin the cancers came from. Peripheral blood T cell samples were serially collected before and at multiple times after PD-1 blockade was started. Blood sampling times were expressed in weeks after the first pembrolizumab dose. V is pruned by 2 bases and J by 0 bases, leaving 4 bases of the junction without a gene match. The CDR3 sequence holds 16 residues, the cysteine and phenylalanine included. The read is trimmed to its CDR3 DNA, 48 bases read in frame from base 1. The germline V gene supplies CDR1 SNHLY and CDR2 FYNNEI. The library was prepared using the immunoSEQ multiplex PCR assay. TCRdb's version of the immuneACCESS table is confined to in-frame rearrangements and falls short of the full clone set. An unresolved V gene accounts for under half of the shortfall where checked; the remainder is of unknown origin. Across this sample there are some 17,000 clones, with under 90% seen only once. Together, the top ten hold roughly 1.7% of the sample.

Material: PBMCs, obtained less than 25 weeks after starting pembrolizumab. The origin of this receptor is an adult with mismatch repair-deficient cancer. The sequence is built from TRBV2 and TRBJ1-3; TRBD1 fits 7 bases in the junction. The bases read TGTGCCAGCAGTGAAAATAGGGACAGCTCTGGAAACACCATATATTTT. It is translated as CASSENRDSSGNTIYF.